This T cell receptor beta chain was identified in a study of monozygotic twins with inflammatory bowel disease (dated by TCRdb to the late 2010s). Context from the whole study: The complete study included around 30 monozygotic twin pairs: 19 IBD-discordant Danish pairs and nine German pairs, of which four were IBD-concordant and five were IBD-discordant. Each individual had, on average, about 151 000 unique TCRalpha sequences and 181 000 unique TCRbeta sequences available for analysis. The search for disease-associated traits relied mainly on comparing IBD patients with their genetically identical healthy co-twins within discordant pairs.

What the work shows at the level of the full study, not this receptor alone: The results gave no support for a single strong signal or clonotype linked to IBD. TCRbeta repertoire diversity, by inverse Simpson index, was decreased in IBD patients compared with their healthy co-twins. Background noise and inter-individual variability may have been introduced into the repertoires by the differing immunosuppressive treatments among patients. Compared with healthy twins, IBD patients had fewer clonotypes in common with other individuals, a difference most pronounced in patients showing signs of disease activity. Repertoire similarity did not differ between concordant and discordant twins, possibly due to limited statistical power. Distinction between different T cell subtypes could not be achieved in the analysis.

From each donor, an approximately 2.5 ml peripheral blood sample was drawn into PAXgene tubes and stored at -80 degrees C. Total RNA was isolated from whole blood with the PAXgene blood miRNA kit on an automated QIAcube, without T cell sorting. Peripheral blood from monozygotic twin pairs concordant or discordant for inflammatory bowel disease was subjected to deep TCRalpha and TCRbeta repertoire profiling with unique molecular barcoding. Smoking habits were recorded for all twin pairs, and each individual was classified as a current, former or never smoker. The library was made by 5' RACE. Each TCR library was prepared from roughly 3,800 ng of total RNA. For each sample, cDNA was synthesized in eight separate reactions using SMARTScribe reverse transcriptase. During cDNA synthesis, template switching introduced unique molecular identifiers that contained a 6-nucleotide sample barcode. TCRalpha and TCRbeta cDNA was amplified in two nested PCRs of roughly 16 and 10 cycles, and bead purification was carried out after each PCR. Before amplification, cDNA was treated with uracil DNA-glycosylase and purified using the QIAquick PCR purification kit. The second PCR added Illumina TruSeq-compatible adapters along with sample-specific barcodes. Library quality and concentration were checked on TapeStation and Qubit, and libraries were pooled at about 4.9 ng each. Sequencing of the pooled libraries was done on an Illumina HiSeq2500 single-index Rapid Run using custom sequencing primers and 2 x 100 bp reads. The authors processed their data as follows. MiGEC version 1.2.6 was used for UMI-based consensus assembly to correct PCR and sequencing errors. V(D)J alignment, clonotype assembly and CDR3 extraction were performed with MiXCR version 2.1.1. Gene usage, clonotype sharing and MAIT/NKT TCR abundance were normalised by analysing the top 1000, 10 000 and 20 000 clonotypes per sample. After downsampling to 27 000 UMIs, diversity was calculated as the inverse Simpson index using the vegan R package. Paired Mann-Whitney U tests on discordant twin pairs were used, with Benjamini-Hochberg multiple-testing correction. Through TCRdb reprocessing, the reads give one entry per CDR3 protein sequence; DNA is omitted. Clone size and V and J calls follow TCRdb, not the original study. The sample table records approximately 300,000 distinct CDR3 sequences. The top ten hold about 5% of the sample.

Based on the germline V gene (reference sequence), the CDR1 and CDR2 sequences are LNHNV and YYDKDF. Counted from cysteine to phenylalanine, this CDR3 has 15 amino acids. A DNA sequence was not provided. Concerning this clonotype itself: There is no known antigen for this receptor.

The rearrangement joined TRBV15 to TRBJ1-2; TCRdb lists TRBD1, though no DNA is available to test this call. Sequenced sample: blood. This receptor was identified in a human donor with ulcerative colitis or Crohn's disease, or a healthy co-twin of an affected twin (not recorded which). The CDR3 reads CATSRELTGAYGYTF.